Detailed here is one TCR beta chain. No antigen is known for it. This sample is drawn from a study of blood T cells in healthy people across ages. Study results and caveats: Calculation of diversity from one million T cells yielded estimates considered to be underestimates. The unknown donor CMV status may have confounded expanded clonotype changes.

Between the trimmed V and J ends, which lost 5 bases and 0 bases, there was a span of 23 bases. CDR1 and CDR2 from the germline V gene are LGHNA and YSLEER. The length of the CDR3 is 18 residues. The use of a sample-barcoded 5' primer and a J-beta primer mix characterized a second PCR of roughly 7 to 12 cycles. TCRdb re-called the 5' RACE reads with MiXCR, one entry per CDR3 protein. The table has about 900,000 distinct CDR3 sequences, around 48% seen once; the top ten hold over 10%. The receptor comes from a man aged 25-45 years in good health. This rearrangement joins TRBV4-3 to TRBJ2-7; D might be TRBD1 or TRBD2, each matching 5 bases. Sequenced material: blood. DNA for the CDR3: TGCGCCAGCAGCAAAAAGTCCGGGACGTATATTAGCTCCTACGAGCAGTACTTC. This translates into CASSKKSGTYISSYEQYF.